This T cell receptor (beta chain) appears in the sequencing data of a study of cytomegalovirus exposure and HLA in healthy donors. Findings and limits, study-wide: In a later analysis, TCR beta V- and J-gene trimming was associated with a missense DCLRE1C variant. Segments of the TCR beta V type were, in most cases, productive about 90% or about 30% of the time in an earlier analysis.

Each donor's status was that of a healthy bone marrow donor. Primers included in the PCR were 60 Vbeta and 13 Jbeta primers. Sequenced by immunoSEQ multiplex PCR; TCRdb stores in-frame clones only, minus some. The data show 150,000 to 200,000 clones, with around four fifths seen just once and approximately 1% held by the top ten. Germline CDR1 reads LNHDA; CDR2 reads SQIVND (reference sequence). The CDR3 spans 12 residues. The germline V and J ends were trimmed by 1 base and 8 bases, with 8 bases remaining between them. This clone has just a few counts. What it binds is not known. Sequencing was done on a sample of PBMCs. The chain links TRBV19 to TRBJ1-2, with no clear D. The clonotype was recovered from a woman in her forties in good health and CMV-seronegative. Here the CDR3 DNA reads TGTGCCAGTAGTATAGTTAGCGGCGGCTACACCTTC. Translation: CASSIVSGGYTF.